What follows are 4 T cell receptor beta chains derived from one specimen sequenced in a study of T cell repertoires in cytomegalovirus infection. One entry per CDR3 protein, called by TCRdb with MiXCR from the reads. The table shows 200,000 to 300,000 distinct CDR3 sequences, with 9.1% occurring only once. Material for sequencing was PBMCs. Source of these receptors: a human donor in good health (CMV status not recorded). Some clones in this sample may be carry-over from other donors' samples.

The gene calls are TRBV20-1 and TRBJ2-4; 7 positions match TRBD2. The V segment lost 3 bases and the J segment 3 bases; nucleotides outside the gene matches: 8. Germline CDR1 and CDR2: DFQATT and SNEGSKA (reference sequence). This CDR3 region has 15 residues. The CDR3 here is CSARGRETIKNIQYF. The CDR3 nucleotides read TGCAGTGCTAGGGGGCGGGAGACGATCAAAAACATTCAGTACTTC.

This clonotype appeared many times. The CDR3: CASSLVSGPGELFF. CDR3 nucleotide sequence: TGTGCCAGCAGCTTAGTGTCCGGCCCCGGGGAGCTGTTTTTT. The chain combines TRBV7-2 with TRBJ2-2; no reliable D call. The CDR3 is made up of 14 amino acids. Trimming cost V 1 base and J 6 bases, with 9 bases left between them. The germline CDR1 and CDR2 sequences are SGHTA and FQGNSA.

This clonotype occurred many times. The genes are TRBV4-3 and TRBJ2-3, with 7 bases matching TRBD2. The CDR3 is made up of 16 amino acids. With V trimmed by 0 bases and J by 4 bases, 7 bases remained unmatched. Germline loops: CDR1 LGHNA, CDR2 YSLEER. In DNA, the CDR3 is TGCGCCAGCAGCCAAGATTACGGGGGGTCGGCAGATACGCAGTATTTT. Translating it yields CASSQDYGGSADTQYF.

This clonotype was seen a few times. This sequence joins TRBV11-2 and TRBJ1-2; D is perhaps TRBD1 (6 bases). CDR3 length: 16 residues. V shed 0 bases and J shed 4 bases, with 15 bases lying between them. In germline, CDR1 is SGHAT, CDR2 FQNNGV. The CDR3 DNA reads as TGTGCCAGCAGCTTAGATGGAGAGAAGGGGGTCTATGGCTACACCTTC. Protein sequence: CASSLDGEKGVYGYTF.